This is a list of T cell receptor beta chains from one sample in a study of blood T cell repertoires in COVID-19. The assay was immunoSEQ multiplex PCR, and TCRdb's table has in-frame clones only and misses some. Found here are about 230,000 clones, 81% of them singletons; the top ten hold roughly 7.9%. Sequencing was carried out using peripheral blood. The receptors stem from a woman older than 75 with acute or convalescent COVID-19. CDR3s include the opening cysteine and the closing phenylalanine or tryptophan. Each record gives: CDR3 DNA, CDR3 protein, clone size, V gene, J gene, D gene. D genes are given only for firm matches. Expanded clones get a size class; other rows say once, few or many, or leave the size out.

CDR3nt: TGTGCCAGTATTAGTCCCCCCTACAATGAGCAGTTCTTC
CDR3aa: CASISPPYNEQFF
abundance: NA
v_gene: TRBV19
j_gene: TRBJ2-1
d_gene: NA

CDR3nt: TGCAGCGTCACGCTGACAGGGGGGAACACTGAAGCTTTCTTT
CDR3aa: CSVTLTGGNTEAFF
abundance: once
v_gene: TRBV29-1
j_gene: TRBJ1-1
d_gene: TRBD1

CDR3nt: TGCGCCAGCAGCTTAGCGGGAGAGTCCTACAATGAGCAGTTCTTC
CDR3aa: CASSLAGESYNEQFF
abundance: NA
v_gene: TRBV5-1
j_gene: TRBJ2-1
d_gene: TRBD2

CDR3nt: TGTGCCAGCGGTACGGATTCACCCCTCCACTTT
CDR3aa: CASGTDSPLHF
abundance: NA
v_gene: TRBV6-5
j_gene: TRBJ1-6
d_gene: NA

CDR3nt: TGTGCCAGCAGCCGACCTAGCGGGAGGGACACCGGGGAGCTGTTTTTT
CDR3aa: CASSRPSGRDTGELFF
abundance: NA
v_gene: TRBV13
j_gene: TRBJ2-2
d_gene: TRBD2

CDR3nt: TGTGCCAGCTCACCTAAAGGGGGCGCGGGGGCCAACGTCCTGACTTTC
CDR3aa: CASSPKGGAGANVLTF
abundance: NA
v_gene: TRBV18
j_gene: TRBJ2-6
d_gene: TRBD1

CDR3nt: TGTGCCAGCAGCCTATCGGGTCTAGAGGCTGAGCAGTTCTTC
CDR3aa: CASSLSGLEAEQFF
abundance: NA
v_gene: TRBV3-1/TRBV3-2
j_gene: TRBJ2-1
d_gene: NA

CDR3nt: TGCGCCAGCAGCTCCTTGAGCACAGATACGCAGTATTTT
CDR3aa: CASSSLSTDTQYF
abundance: NA
v_gene: TRBV5-1
j_gene: TRBJ2-3
d_gene: NA

CDR3nt: TGTGCCAGCAGCCGGGGACAGCGGTATGGCTACACCTTC
CDR3aa: CASSRGQRYGYTF
abundance: NA
v_gene: TRBV3-1/TRBV3-2
j_gene: TRBJ1-2
d_gene: TRBD1

CDR3nt: TGTGCCAGCAGCCTTGGAGGGGGCTTGGACGAGCAGTACTTC
CDR3aa: CASSLGGGLDEQYF
abundance: NA
v_gene: TRBV14
j_gene: TRBJ2-7
d_gene: NA

CDR3nt: TGTGCAAGTCGCTTAGCCCCGGGGTCTTCACCCCTCCACTTT
CDR3aa: CASRLAPGSSPLHF
abundance: once
v_gene: TRBV12-2
j_gene: TRBJ1-6
d_gene: NA

CDR3nt: TGTGCCAGTAGTTCGGACAGGGTGAACACTGAAGCTTTCTTT
CDR3aa: CASSSDRVNTEAFF
abundance: few
v_gene: TRBV19
j_gene: TRBJ1-1
d_gene: TRBD1

CDR3nt: TGTGCCAGCGCCACAGAGTATAATTCACCCCTCCACTTT
CDR3aa: CASATEYNSPLHF
abundance: NA
v_gene: TRBV19
j_gene: TRBJ1-6
d_gene: NA

CDR3nt: TGCGCCAGCAGCTTGAACGGAGGAGCTTTCTTT
CDR3aa: CASSLNGGAFF
abundance: few
v_gene: TRBV5-1
j_gene: TRBJ1-1
d_gene: NA

CDR3nt: TGCGCCAGCAGCCAAAGACAGGGCGAGAACACTGAAGCTTTCTTT
CDR3aa: CASSQRQGENTEAFF
abundance: few
v_gene: TRBV4-1
j_gene: TRBJ1-1
d_gene: TRBD1

CDR3nt: TGTGCCAGCAGCATACTGGAGCTGGGCTACACCTTC
CDR3aa: CASSILELGYTF
abundance: NA
v_gene: TRBV2
j_gene: TRBJ1-2
d_gene: NA

CDR3nt: TGCGCCAGCGCCCTGAACACTGGAAACACCATATATTTT
CDR3aa: CASALNTGNTIYF
abundance: NA
v_gene: TRBV5-1
j_gene: TRBJ1-3
d_gene: NA

CDR3nt: TGTGCCACCAGCAGAGAAGGACAGGGTTACGAGCAGTACTTC
CDR3aa: CATSREGQGYEQYF
abundance: NA
v_gene: TRBV15
j_gene: TRBJ2-7
d_gene: TRBD1

CDR3nt: TGTGCCAGCTCACTCGGGACAGGGCCGACTAACTATGGCTACACCTTC
CDR3aa: CASSLGTGPTNYGYTF
abundance: NA
v_gene: TRBV18
j_gene: TRBJ1-2
d_gene: TRBD1

CDR3nt: TGTGCCAGCGGGGCGGGGGGATTTTTT
CDR3aa: CASGAGGFF
abundance: NA
v_gene: TRBV7-9
j_gene: TRBJ2-2
d_gene: TRBD2

CDR3nt: TGTGCCAGCAGTTTATCGACAAATTCACCCCTCCACTTT
CDR3aa: CASSLSTNSPLHF
abundance: NA
v_gene: TRBV28
j_gene: TRBJ1-6
d_gene: NA

CDR3nt: TGTGCCAGCAGTTCCGTCAGTTTTTTAGCCAAAAACATTCAGTACTTC
CDR3aa: CASSSVSFLAKNIQYF
abundance: NA
v_gene: TRBV27
j_gene: TRBJ2-4
d_gene: NA

CDR3nt: TGTGCCAGCAGTTTTCGACAGGGGGATGGCTACACCTTC
CDR3aa: CASSFRQGDGYTF
abundance: once
v_gene: TRBV12-3/TRBV12-4
j_gene: TRBJ1-2
d_gene: TRBD1

CDR3nt: TGTGCCAGCAGGCTGGGACAGGCGTACCAAGAGACCCAGTACTTC
CDR3aa: CASRLGQAYQETQYF
abundance: NA
v_gene: TRBV5-4
j_gene: TRBJ2-5
d_gene: TRBD1

CDR3nt: TGTGCCAGCAGGGACGACAGGGTCGGATCCTACGAGCAGTACTTC
CDR3aa: CASRDDRVGSYEQYF
abundance: NA
v_gene: TRBV28
j_gene: TRBJ2-7
d_gene: TRBD1

CDR3nt: TGTGCCAGCAGCGGCAATTCCGGGACAGCATATGGCTACACCTTC
CDR3aa: CASSGNSGTAYGYTF
abundance: NA
v_gene: TRBV7-8
j_gene: TRBJ1-2
d_gene: TRBD1

CDR3nt: TGTGCCAGTGGGGCTGCGGTTTTGGAGACCCAGTACTTC
CDR3aa: CASGAAVLETQYF
abundance: NA
v_gene: TRBV19
j_gene: TRBJ2-5
d_gene: NA